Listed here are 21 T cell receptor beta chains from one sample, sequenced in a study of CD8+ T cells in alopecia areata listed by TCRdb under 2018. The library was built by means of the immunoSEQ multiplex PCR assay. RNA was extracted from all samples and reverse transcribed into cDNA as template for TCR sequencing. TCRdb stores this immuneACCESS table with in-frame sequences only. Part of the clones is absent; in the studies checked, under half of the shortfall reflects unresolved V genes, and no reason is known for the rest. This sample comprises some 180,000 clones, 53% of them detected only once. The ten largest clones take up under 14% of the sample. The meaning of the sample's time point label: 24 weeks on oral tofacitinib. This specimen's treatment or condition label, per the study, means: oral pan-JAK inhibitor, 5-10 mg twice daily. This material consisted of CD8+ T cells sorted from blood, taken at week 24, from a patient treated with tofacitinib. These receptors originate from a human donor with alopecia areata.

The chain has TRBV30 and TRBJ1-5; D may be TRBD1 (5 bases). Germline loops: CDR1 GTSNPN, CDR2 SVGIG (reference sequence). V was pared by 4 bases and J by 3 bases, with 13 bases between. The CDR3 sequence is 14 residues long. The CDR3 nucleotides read TGTGCCTGGAACCCCGGGGGTTTCAATCAGCCCCAGCATTTT. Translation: CAWNPGGFNQPQHF.

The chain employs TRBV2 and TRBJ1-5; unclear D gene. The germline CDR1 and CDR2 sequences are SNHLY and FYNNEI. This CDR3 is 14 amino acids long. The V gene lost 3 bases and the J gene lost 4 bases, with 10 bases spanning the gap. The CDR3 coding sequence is TGTGCCAGCAGTGATCGTGGGGAAAATCAGCCCCAGCATTTT. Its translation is CASSDRGENQPQHF.

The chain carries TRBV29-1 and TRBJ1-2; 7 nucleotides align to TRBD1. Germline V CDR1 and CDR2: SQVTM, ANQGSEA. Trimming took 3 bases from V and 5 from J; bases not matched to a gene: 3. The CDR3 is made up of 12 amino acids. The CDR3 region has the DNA TGCAGCGTTGAGGGGACAGTTTATGGCTACACCTTC. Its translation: CSVEGTVYGYTF.

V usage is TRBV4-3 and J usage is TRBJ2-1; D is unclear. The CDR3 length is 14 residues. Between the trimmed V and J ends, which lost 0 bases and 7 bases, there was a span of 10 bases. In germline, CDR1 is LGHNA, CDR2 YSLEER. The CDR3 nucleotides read TGCGCCAGCAGCCAAGACAGTAGCTCTAATGAGCAGTTCTTC. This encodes CASSQDSSSNEQFF.

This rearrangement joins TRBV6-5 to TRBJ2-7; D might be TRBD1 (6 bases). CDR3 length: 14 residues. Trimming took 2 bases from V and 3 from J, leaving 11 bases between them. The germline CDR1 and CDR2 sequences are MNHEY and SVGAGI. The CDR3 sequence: CASSYGQGIYEQYF. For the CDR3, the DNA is TGTGCCAGCAGTTACGGCCAGGGGATCTACGAGCAGTACTTC.

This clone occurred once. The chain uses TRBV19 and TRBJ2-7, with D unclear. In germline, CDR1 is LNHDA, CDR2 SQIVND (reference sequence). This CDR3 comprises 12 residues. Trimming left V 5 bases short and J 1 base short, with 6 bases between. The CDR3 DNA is TGTGCCAGTAGTTTGGGATCCTACGAGCAGTACTTC. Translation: CASSLGSYEQYF.

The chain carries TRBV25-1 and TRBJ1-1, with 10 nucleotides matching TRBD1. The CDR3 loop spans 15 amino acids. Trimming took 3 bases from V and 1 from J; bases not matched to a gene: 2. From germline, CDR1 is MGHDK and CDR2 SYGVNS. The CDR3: CASSETGGPNTEAFF. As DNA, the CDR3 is TGTGCCAGCAGTGAGACAGGGGGCCCGAACACTGAAGCTTTCTTT.

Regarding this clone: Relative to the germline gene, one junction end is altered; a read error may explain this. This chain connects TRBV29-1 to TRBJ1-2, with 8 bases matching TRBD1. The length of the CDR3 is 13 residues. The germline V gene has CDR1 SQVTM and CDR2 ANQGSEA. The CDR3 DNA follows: TGCAGCTTTGAGACAGGGGCTGGAGATGGCTACACCTTC. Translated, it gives CSFETGAGDGYTF.

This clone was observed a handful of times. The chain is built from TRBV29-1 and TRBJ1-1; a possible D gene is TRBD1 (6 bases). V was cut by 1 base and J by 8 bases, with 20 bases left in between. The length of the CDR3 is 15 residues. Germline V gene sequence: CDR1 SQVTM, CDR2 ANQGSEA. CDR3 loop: CSVEGGSGVRLEAFF. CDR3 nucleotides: TGCAGCGTTGAAGGTGGGTCAGGGGTCCGCTTGGAAGCTTTCTTT.

The CDR3 DNA reads TGCGCCAGCAGCCAAGATAGCCAGGGGAGTGCTGTAGCTTTCTTT. Protein sequence: CASSQDSQGSAVAFF. The chain carries TRBV4-3 and TRBJ1-1; possible D gene TRBD1, 6 bases. CDR3 length: 15 amino acids. V lost 0 bases and J lost 10, with 18 bases in between. The germline CDR1 and CDR2 sequences are LGHNA and YSLEER.

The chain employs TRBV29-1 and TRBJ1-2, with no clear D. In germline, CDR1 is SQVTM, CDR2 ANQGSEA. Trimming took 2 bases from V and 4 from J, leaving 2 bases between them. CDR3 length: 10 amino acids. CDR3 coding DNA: TGCAGCGTTGAAACCTATGGCTACACCTTC. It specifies CSVETYGYTF.

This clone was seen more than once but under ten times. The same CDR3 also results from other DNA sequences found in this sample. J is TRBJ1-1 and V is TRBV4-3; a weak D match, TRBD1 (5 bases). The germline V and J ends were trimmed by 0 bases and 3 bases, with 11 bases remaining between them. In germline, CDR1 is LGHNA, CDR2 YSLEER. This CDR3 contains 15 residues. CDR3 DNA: TGCGCCAGCAGCCAAGATCGTGGGGGATACACTGAAGCTTTCTTT. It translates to CASSQDRGGYTEAFF.

The DNA for the CDR3 is TGTGCCAGCAGCTTGGGGACCGTAGGCGAGCAGTACTTC. Its translation is CASSLGTVGEQYF. The chain uses TRBV11-2 and TRBJ2-7; the D gene could be TRBD1 or TRBD2 (5 bases each). Trimming left V 3 bases short and J 6 bases short, with 12 bases between. The CDR3 consists of 13 residues. Germline CDR1 and CDR2: SGHAT and FQNNGV.

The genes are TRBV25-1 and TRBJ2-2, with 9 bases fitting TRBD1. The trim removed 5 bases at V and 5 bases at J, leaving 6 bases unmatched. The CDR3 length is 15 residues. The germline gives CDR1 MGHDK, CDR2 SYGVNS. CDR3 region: CASSPTGGGTGELFF. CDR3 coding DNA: TGTGCCAGCAGTCCAACAGGGGGCGGAACCGGGGAGCTGTTTTTT.

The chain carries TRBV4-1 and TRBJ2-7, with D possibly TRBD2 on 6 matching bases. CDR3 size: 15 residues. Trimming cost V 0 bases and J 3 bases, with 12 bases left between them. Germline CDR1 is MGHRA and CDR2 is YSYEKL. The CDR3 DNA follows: TGCGCCAGCAGCCAAGAATGGGGGGAAATCTACGAGCAGTACTTC. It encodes CASSQEWGEIYEQYF.

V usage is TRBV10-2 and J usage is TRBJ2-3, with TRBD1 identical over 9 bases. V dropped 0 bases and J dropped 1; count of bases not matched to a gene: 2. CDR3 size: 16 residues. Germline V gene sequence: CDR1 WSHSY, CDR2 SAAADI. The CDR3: CASSESWTGGTDTQYF. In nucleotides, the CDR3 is TGCGCCAGCAGTGAGTCGTGGACAGGGGGCACAGATACGCAGTATTTT.

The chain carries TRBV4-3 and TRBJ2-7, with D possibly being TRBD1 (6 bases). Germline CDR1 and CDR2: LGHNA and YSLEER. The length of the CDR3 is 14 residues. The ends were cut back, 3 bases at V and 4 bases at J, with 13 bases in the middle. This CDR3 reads CASSQGVTGYEQYF. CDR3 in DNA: TGCGCCAGCAGCCAGGGAGTTACAGGGTACGAGCAGTACTTC.

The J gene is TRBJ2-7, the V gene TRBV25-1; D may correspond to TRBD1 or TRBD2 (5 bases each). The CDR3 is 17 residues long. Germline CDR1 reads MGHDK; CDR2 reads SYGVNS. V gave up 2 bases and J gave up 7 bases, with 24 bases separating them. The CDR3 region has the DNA TGTGCCAGCAGTGAAACCCGCTTCGGGGCCTTCACTAGGGAGCAGTACTTC. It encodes CASSETRFGAFTREQYF.

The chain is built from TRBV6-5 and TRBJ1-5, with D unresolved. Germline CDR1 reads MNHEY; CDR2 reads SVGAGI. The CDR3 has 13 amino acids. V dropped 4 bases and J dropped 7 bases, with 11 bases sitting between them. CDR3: CASSLSLGQPQHF. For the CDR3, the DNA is TGTGCCAGCAGTTTAAGCCTTGGGCAGCCCCAGCATTTT.

The CDR3 sequence is CAWSVLWPFWLPVMELFF. The CDR3 nucleotides are TGTGCCTGGAGTGTTCTCTGGCCATTTTGGTTGCCCGTGATGGAACTGTTTTTT. The chain joins TRBV30 to TRBJ1-4; D remains unclear. Germline values: CDR1 GTSNPN, CDR2 SVGIG (reference sequence). This CDR3 is built from 18 residues. With 0 bases removed from V and 12 bases from J, the gap between germline ends came to 29 bases.

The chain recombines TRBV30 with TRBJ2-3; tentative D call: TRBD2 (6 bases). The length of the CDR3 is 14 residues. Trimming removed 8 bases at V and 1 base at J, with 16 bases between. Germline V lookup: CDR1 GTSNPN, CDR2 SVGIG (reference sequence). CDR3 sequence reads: CAGAPGVGTDTQYF. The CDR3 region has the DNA TGTGCCGGAGCCCCGGGGGTTGGCACAGATACGCAGTATTTT.